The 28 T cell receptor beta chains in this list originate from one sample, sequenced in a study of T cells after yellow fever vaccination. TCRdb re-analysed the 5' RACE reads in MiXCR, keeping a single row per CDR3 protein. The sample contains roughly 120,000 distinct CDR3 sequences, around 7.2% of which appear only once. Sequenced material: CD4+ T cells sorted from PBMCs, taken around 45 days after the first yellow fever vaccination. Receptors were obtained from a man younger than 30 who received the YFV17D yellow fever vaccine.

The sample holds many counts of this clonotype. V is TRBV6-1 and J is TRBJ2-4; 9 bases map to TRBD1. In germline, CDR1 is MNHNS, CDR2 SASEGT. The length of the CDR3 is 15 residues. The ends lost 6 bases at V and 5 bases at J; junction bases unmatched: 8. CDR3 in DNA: TGTGCCAGCAGCAAACAGGGGGCGTTCGAAAACATTCAGTACTTC. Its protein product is CASSKQGAFENIQYF.

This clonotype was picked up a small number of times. The CDR3 sequence is CSVGRGRGETQYF. DNA of the CDR3: TGCAGCGTTGGGAGGGGGCGCGGGGAGACCCAGTACTTC. This rearrangement joins TRBV29-1 to TRBJ2-5; a possible D gene is TRBD1 (7 bases). The germline gives CDR1 SQVTM, CDR2 ANQGSEA. V shed 4 bases and J shed 5 bases, with 14 bases lying between them. This CDR3 is 13 amino acids long.

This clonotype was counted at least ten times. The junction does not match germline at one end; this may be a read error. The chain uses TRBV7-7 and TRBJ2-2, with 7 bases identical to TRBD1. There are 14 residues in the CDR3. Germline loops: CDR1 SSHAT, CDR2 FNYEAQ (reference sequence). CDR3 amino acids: CASSSDRVSGELFF. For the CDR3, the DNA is TGTGCTAGCAGCTCAGACAGGGTTTCGGGGGAGCTGTTTTTT.

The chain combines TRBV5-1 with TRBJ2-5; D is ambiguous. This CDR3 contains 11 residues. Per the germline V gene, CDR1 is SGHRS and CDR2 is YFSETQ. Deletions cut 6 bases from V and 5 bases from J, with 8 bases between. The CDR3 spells CASNAVETQYF. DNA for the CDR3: TGCGCCAGCAACGCGGTTGAGACCCAGTACTTC.

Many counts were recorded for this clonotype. The CDR3 sequence is CSAAAGGRWETQYF. Here the CDR3 DNA reads TGCAGTGCGGCTGCGGGGGGGCGATGGGAGACCCAGTACTTC. The chain joins TRBV20-1 to TRBJ2-5; 9 bases line up with TRBD2. After removal of 6 bases from V and 5 bases from J, the junction contained 10 bases not matched to a gene. The germline gives CDR1 DFQATT, CDR2 SNEGSKA (reference sequence). The CDR3 contains 14 residues.

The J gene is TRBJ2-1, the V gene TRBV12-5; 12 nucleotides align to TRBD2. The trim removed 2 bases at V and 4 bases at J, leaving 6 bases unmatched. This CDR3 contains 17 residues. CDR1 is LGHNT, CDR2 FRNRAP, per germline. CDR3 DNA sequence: TGTGCTAGTGGTTTGCCGACTAGCGGGGGTCGATACAATGAGCAGTTCTTC. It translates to CASGLPTSGGRYNEQFF. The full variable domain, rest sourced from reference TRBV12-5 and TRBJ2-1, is DARVTQTPRHKVTEMGQEVTMRCQPILGHNTVFWYRQTMMQGLELLAYFRNRAPLDDSGMPKDRFSAEMPDATLATLKIQPSEPRDSAVYFCASGLPTSGGRYNEQFFGPGTRLTVL.

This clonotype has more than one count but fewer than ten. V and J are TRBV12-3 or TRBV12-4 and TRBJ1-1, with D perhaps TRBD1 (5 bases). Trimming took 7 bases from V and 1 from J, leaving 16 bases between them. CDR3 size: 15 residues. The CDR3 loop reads CASKPAQGGNTEAFF. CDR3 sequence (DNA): TGTGCCAGCAAACCGGCCCAGGGCGGGAACACTGAAGCTTTCTTT.

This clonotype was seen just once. The DNA of the CDR3 is TGTGCCATCAGCCACACAAGCCCCATGGGACTTTCCTCCTACGAGCAGTACTTC. Encoded protein: CAISHTSPMGLSSYEQYF. The J gene is TRBJ2-7, the V gene TRBV10-3; tentatively, D is TRBD2 (6 bases). Between the trimmed V and J ends, which lost 6 bases and 0 bases, there was a span of 24 bases. Germline lookup yields CDR1 ENHRY and CDR2 SYGVKD. This CDR3 has 18 residues.

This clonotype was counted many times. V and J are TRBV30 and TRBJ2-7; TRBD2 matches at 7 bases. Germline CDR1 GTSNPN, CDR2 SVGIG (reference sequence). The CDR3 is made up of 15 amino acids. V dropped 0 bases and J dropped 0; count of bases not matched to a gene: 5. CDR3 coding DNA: TGTGCCTGGAGTGTGGGCGGGGGAAGCTCCTACGAGCAGTACTTC. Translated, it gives CAWSVGGGSSYEQYF.

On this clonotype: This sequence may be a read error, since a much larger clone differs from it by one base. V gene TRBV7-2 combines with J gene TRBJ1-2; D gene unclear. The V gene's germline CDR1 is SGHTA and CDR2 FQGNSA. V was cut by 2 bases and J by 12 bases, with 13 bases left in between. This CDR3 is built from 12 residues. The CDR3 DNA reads TGTGCCAGCAGCTTAATGGAGAGGTTCAACACCTTC. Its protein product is CASSLMERFNTF.

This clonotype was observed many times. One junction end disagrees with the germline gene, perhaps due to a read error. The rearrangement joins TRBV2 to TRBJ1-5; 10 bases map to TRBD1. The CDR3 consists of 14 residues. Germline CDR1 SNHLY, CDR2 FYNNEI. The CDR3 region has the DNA TGTGCAAGCAGCCCCGGACAGGGGGATCAGCCCCAGCATTTT. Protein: CASSPGQGDQPQHF. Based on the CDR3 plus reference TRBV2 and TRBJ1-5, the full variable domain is EPEVTQTPSHQVTQMGQEVILRCVPISNHLYFYWYRQILGQKVEFLVSFYNNEISEKSEIFDDQFSVERPDGSNFTLKIRSTKLEDSAMYFCASSPGQGDQPQHFGDGTRLSIL.

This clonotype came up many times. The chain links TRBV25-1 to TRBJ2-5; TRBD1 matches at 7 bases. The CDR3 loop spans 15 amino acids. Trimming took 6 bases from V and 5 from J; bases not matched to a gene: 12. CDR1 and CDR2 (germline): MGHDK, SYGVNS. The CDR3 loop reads CASSQTGAREETQYF. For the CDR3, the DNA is TGTGCCAGCAGCCAAACAGGGGCCAGGGAGGAGACCCAGTACTTC. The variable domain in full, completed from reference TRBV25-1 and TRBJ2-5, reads EADIYQTPRYLVIGTGKKITLECSQTMGHDKMYWYQQDPGMELHLIHYSYGVNSTEKGDLSSESTVSRIRTEHFPLTLESARPSHTSQYLCASSQTGAREETQYFGPGTRLLVL.

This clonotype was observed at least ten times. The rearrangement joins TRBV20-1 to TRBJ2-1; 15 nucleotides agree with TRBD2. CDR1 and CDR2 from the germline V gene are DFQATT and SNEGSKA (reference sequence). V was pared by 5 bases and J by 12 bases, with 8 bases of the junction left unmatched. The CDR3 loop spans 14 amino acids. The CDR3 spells CSAWRTSGGAGQFF. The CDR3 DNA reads TGCAGTGCTTGGAGGACTAGCGGGGGGGCGGGGCAGTTCTTC.

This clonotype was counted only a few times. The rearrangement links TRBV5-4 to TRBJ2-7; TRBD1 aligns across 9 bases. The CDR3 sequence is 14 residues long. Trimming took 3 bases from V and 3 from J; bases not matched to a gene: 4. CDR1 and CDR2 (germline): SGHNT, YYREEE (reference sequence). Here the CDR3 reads CASSSGTGIYEQYF. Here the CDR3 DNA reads TGTGCCAGCAGCTCCGGGACAGGGATCTACGAGCAGTACTTC.

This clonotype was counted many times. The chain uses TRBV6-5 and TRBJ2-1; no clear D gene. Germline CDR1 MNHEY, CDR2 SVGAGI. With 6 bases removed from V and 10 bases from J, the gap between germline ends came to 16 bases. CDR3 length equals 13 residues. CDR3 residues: CASRWSLLEEQFF. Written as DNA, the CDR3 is TGTGCCAGCAGGTGGAGTTTGCTGGAGGAGCAGTTCTTC.

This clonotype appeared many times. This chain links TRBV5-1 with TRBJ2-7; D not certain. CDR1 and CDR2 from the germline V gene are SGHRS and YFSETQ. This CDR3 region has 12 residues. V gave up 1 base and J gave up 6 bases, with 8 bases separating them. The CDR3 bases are TGCGCCAGCAGCTTGCTTCCAGGCGAGCAGTACTTC. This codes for CASSLLPGEQYF.

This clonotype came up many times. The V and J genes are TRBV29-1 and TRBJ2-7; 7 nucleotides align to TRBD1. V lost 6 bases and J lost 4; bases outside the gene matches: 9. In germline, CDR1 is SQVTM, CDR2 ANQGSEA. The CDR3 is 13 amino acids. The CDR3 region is CSVLRDRQYEQYV. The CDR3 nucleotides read TGCAGCGTCCTCCGGGACAGACAATACGAGCAGTACGTC.

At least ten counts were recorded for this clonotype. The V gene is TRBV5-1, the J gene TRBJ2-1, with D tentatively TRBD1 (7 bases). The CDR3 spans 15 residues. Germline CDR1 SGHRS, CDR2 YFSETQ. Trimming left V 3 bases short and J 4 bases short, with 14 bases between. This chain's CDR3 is CASSWGDRPYNEQFF. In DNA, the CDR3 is TGCGCCAGCAGCTGGGGGGACAGACCATACAATGAGCAGTTCTTC.

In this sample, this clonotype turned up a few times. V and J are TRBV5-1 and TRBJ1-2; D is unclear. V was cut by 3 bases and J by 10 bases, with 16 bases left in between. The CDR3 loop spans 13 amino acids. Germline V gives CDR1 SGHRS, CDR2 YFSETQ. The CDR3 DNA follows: TGCGCCAGCAGCTCACCGCCATACCTGGCCTACACCTTC. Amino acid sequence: CASSSPPYLAYTF.

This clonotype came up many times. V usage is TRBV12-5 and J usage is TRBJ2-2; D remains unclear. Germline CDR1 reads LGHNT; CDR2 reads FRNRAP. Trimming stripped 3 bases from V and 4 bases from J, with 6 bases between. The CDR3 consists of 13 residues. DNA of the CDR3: TGTGCTAGTGGTTTTACCCTCACCGGGGAGCTGTTTTTT. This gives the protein CASGFTLTGELFF.

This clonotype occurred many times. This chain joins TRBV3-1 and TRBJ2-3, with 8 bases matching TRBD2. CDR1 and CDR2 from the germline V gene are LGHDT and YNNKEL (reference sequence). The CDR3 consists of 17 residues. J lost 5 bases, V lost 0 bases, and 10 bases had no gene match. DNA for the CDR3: TGTGCCAGCAGCCAAGATGTGGGGGGACTAGTAGAAGATACGCAGTATTTT. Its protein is CASSQDVGGLVEDTQYF.

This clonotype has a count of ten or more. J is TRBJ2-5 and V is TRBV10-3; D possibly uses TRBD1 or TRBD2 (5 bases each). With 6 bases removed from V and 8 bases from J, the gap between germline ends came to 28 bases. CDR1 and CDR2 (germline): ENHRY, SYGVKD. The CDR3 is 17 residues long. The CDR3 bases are TGTGCCATCAGGCCCCCCACCCTGGGGGTCGTAGGGATTACCCAGTACTTC. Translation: CAIRPPTLGVVGITQYF.

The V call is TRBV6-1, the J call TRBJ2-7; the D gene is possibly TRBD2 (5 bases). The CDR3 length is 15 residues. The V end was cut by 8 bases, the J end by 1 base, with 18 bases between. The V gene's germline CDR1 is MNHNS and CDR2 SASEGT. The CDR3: CASSSGRRVSYEQYF. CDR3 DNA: TGTGCCAGCTCTTCGGGCAGGCGGGTTTCCTACGAGCAGTACTTC.

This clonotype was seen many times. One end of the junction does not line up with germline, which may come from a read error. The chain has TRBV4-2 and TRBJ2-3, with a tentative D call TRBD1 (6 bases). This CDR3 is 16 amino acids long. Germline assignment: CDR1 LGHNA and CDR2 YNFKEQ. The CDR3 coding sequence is TGTGCCAGCAGCCAGGGGGACATACCTAGCAAAGATACGCAGTATTTT. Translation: CASSQGDIPSKDTQYF.

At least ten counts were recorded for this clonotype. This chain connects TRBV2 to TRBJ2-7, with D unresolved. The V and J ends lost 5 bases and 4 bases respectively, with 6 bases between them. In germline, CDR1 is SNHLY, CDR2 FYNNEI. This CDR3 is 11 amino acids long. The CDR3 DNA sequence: TGTGCCAGCAGTTCCTATTACGAGCAGTACGTC. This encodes CASSSYYEQYV.

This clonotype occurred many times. CDR3 residues: CASSQGAKNTGELFF. The CDR3 DNA reads TGCGCCAGCAGCCAGGGGGCTAAGAACACCGGGGAGCTGTTTTTT. The rearrangement links TRBV4-1 to TRBJ2-2, with TRBD1 as a possible D gene (6 bases). V lost 3 bases and J lost 1, with 9 bases in between. The CDR3 spans 15 residues. Germline CDR1 and CDR2: MGHRA and YSYEKL.

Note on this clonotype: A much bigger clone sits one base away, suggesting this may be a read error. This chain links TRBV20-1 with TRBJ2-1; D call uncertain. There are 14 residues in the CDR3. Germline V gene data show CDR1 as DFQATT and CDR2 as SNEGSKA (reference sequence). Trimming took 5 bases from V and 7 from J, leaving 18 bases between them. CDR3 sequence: CSALRASARNEQFF. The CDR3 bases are TGCAGTGCTCTACGGGCCTCCGCGCGGAATGAGCAGTTCTTC.

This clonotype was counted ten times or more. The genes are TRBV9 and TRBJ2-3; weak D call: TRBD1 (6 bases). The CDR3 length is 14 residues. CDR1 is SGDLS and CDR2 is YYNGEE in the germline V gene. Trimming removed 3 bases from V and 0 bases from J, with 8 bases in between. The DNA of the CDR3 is TGTGCCAGCAGCGCGACAGGCAGCACAGATACGCAGTATTTT. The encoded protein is CASSATGSTDTQYF.